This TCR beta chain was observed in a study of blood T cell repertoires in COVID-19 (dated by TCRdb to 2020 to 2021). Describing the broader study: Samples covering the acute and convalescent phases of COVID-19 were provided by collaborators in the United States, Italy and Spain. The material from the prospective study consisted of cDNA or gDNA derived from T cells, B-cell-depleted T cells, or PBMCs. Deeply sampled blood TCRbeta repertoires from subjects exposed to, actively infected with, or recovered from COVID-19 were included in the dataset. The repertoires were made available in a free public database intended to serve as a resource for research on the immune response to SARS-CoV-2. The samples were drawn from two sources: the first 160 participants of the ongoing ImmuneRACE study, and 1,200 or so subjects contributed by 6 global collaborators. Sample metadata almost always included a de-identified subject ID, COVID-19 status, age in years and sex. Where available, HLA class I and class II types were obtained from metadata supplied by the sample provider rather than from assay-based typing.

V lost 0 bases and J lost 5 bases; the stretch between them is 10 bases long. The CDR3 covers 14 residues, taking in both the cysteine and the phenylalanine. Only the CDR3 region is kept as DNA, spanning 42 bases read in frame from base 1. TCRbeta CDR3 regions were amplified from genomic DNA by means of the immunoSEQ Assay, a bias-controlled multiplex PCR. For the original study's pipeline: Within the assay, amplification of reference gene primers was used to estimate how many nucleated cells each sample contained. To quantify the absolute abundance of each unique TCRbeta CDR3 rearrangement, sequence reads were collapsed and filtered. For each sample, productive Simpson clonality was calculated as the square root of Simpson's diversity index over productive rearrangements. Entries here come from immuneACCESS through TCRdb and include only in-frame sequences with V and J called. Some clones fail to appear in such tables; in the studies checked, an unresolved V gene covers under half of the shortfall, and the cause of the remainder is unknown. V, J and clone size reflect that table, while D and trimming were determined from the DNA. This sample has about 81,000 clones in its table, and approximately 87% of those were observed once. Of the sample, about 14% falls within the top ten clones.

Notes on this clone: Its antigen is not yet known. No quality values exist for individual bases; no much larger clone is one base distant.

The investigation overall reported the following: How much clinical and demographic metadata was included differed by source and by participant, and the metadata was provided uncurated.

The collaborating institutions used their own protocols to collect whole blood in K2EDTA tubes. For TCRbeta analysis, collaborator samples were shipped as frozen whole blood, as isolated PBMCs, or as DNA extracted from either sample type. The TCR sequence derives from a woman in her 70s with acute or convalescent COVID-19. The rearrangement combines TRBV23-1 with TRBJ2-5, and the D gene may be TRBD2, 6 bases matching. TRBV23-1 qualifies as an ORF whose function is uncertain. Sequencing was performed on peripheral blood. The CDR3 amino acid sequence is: CASSQSREAETQYF. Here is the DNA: TGCGCCAGCAGTCAATCAAGGGAGGCGGAGACCCAGTACTTC.